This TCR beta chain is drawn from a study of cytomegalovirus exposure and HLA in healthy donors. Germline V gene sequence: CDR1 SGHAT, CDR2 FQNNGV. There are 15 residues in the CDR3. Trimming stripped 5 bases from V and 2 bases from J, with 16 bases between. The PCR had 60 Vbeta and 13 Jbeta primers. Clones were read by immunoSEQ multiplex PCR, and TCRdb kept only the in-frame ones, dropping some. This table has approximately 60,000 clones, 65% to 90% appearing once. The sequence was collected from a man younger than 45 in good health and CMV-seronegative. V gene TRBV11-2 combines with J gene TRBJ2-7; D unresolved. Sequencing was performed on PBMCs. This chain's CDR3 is CASSPSRTQTYEQYF. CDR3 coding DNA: TGTGCCAGCAGCCCTTCCCGTACGCAGACCTACGAGCAGTACTTC.